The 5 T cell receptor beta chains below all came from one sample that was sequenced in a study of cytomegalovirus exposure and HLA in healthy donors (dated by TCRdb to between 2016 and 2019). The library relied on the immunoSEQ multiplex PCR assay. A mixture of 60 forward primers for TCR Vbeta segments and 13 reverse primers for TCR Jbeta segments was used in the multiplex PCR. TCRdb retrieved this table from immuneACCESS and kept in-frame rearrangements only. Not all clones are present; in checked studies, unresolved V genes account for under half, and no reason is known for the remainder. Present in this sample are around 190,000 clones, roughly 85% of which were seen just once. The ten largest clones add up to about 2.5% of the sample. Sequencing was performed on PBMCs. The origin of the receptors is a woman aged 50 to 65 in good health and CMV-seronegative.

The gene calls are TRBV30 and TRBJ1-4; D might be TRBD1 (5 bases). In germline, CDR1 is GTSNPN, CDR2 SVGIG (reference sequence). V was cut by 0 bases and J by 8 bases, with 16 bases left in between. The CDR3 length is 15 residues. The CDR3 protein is CAWSVGAGGAEKLFF. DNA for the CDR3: TGTGCCTGGAGTGTAGGGGCCGGTGGAGCAGAAAAACTGTTTTTT.

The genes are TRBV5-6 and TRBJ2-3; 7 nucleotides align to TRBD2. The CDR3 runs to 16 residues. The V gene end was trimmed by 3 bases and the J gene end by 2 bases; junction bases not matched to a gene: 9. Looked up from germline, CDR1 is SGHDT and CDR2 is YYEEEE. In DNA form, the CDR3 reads TGTGCCAGCAGCTGGGGGACTATGCGTCCCACAGATACGCAGTATTTT. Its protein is CASSWGTMRPTDTQYF.

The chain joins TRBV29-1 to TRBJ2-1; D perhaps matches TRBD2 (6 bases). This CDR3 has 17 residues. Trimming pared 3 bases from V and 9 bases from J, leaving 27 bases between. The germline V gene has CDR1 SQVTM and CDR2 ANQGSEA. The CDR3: CSVDPLTGTYIFCEQFF. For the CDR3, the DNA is TGCAGCGTTGATCCACTGACCGGGACTTATATTTTTTGTGAGCAGTTCTTC.

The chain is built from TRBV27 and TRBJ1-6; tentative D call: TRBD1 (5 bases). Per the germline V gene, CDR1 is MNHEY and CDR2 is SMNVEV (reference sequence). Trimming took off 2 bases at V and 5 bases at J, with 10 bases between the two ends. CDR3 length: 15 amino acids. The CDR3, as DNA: TGTGCCAGCAGTTTAAGGGGCGCGAATAATTCACCCCTCCACTTT. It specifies CASSLRGANNSPLHF.

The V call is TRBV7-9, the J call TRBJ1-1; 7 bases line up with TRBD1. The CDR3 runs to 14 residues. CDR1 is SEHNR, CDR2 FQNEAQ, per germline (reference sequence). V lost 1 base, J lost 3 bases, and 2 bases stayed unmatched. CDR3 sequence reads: CASSLGQGDTEAFF. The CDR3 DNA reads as TGTGCCAGCAGCTTAGGGCAGGGGGACACTGAAGCTTTCTTT.